Listed here are 32 T cell receptor beta chains from one sample, sequenced in a study of shared clonotypes between healthy human individuals. Assay used: immunoSEQ multiplex PCR; TCRdb lists only in-frame clones, some missing. The sample contains around 2.5 million clones, under 95% of which appear only once. Sequencing input: naive CD4+ T cells from PBMCs. The sample's subset: CD45RA+ positively selected. Receptor source: a man between 18 and 35 years old in good health. Some clones in this sample may be carry-over from other donors' samples.

This rearrangement joins TRBV23-1 to TRBJ2-3; D not certain. Being an ORF, TRBV23-1 has a function that is uncertain. V lost 3 bases, J lost 4 bases, and 11 bases lay in between. The CDR3 spans 14 residues. CDR3 nucleotide sequence: TGCGCCAGCAGTCACCCCAGTAGGTCAGATACGCAGTATTTT. It yields the protein CASSHPSRSDTQYF.

The rearrangement links TRBV4-1 to TRBJ1-4; D uncertain. This CDR3 is built from 12 residues. Per the germline V gene, CDR1 is MGHRA and CDR2 is YSYEKL. Trimming pared 3 bases from V and 7 bases from J, leaving 6 bases between. CDR3 DNA: TGCGCCAGCAGCCATGTGCTTGAAAAACTGTTTTTT. This translates into CASSHVLEKLFF.

V gene TRBV19 combines with J gene TRBJ1-5; D is ambiguous. This CDR3 is built from 17 residues. The V gene lost 5 bases and the J gene lost 1 base, with 18 bases spanning the gap. Looked up from germline, CDR1 is LNHDA and CDR2 is SQIVND (reference sequence). Here the CDR3 DNA reads TGTGCCAGTAGTTCTTACGGGATCCTCGGAAGCAATCAGCCCCAGCATTTT. Translated: CASSSYGILGSNQPQHF.

As for this clone: This sample also contains other DNA sequences that code for the same CDR3. The rearrangement joins TRBV9 to TRBJ1-1; 7 bases line up with TRBD1. The ends lost 2 bases at V and 4 bases at J; junction bases unmatched: 5. This CDR3 contains 14 residues. Germline values: CDR1 SGDLS, CDR2 YYNGEE. The DNA for the CDR3 is TGTGCCAGCAGCGTTACAGGGGCCGGCACTGAAGCTTTCTTT. Its translation is CASSVTGAGTEAFF.

The chain links TRBV10-1 to TRBJ2-1, with D maybe TRBD2 (6 bases). The CDR3 loop spans 15 amino acids. Germline loops: CDR1 WNHNN, CDR2 SYGVQD (reference sequence). Trimming stripped 3 bases from V and 4 bases from J, with 13 bases between. CDR3 residues: CASSDWPSEYNEQFF. In DNA, the CDR3 is TGCGCCAGCAGTGATTGGCCTAGCGAATACAATGAGCAGTTCTTC.

As concerns this clone: Additional DNA sequences in this sample encode the identical CDR3. The rearrangement uses TRBV5-1 and TRBJ2-5, with TRBD2 identical over 10 bases. The CDR3 is 16 residues long. The germline V gene encodes CDR1 SGHRS and CDR2 YFSETQ. Trimming cost V 0 bases and J 0 bases; bases outside gene matches: 2. This CDR3 reads CASSLGTSGNQETQYF. The CDR3 nucleotides read TGCGCCAGCAGCTTGGGGACTAGCGGAAACCAAGAGACCCAGTACTTC.

The V call is TRBV28, the J call TRBJ2-6, with 8 bases matching TRBD1. J was trimmed by 5 bases and V by 5 bases; bases with no gene match: 5. CDR1 and CDR2 from the germline V gene are MDHEN and SYDVKM. The CDR3 is 15 amino acids. The CDR3 region has the DNA TGTGCCAGCAGTAACACAGGGGGGAGGGCCAACGTCCTGACTTTC. Encoded protein: CASSNTGGRANVLTF.

The J gene is TRBJ2-1, the V gene TRBV7-9, with 7 bases identical to TRBD1. Germline CDR1 is SEHNR and CDR2 is FQNEAQ (reference sequence). There are 15 residues in the CDR3. Losses at the gene ends were 5 bases for V and 6 bases for J; bases not matched to a gene: 10. CDR3 nucleotides: TGTGCCAGCAGCCCCCTGGGGGACAGACTCAATGAGCAGTTCTTC. Encoded protein: CASSPLGDRLNEQFF.

The genes are TRBV7-2 and TRBJ1-2; 7 bases line up with TRBD1. V gave up 5 bases and J gave up 6 bases; unmatched junction bases: 12. CDR3 length: 15 residues. Per the germline V gene, CDR1 is SGHTA and CDR2 is FQGNSA. CDR3 protein: CASSPAGGGQNGYTF. The CDR3 region has the DNA TGTGCCAGCAGCCCCGCGGGGGGGGGACAGAATGGCTACACCTTC.

The gene calls are TRBV5-4 and TRBJ2-1; D could derive from TRBD1 or TRBD2 (5 bases each). Germline V gene data show CDR1 as SGHNT and CDR2 as YYREEE (reference sequence). V lost 4 bases and J lost 0, with 14 bases in between. The CDR3 covers 16 residues. The CDR3 loop is CASSVGPIPSYNEQFF. DNA for the CDR3: TGTGCCAGCAGCGTGGGACCGATCCCCTCCTACAATGAGCAGTTCTTC.

The chain recombines TRBV10-3 with TRBJ2-7; D unresolved. In germline, CDR1 is ENHRY, CDR2 SYGVKD. Between the trimmed V and J ends, which lost 6 bases and 2 bases, there was a span of 17 bases. This CDR3 contains 15 residues. The DNA of the CDR3 is TGTGCCATCAGCTCTAGACGGCTCGGCACCTACGAGCAGTACTTC. Its protein product is CAISSRRLGTYEQYF.

V and J are TRBV18 and TRBJ2-1, with TRBD2 matching 12 bases. The CDR3 totals 17 residues. Germline-derived CDR1 and CDR2 are KGHSH and LQKENI. The J segment lost 4 bases and the V segment lost 5 bases, leaving 9 bases of the junction unmatched. The CDR3 nucleotides read TGTGCCAGCTCATCGAACACGGGACTAGCGGGTTACAATGAGCAGTTCTTC. It translates to CASSSNTGLAGYNEQFF.

This chain links TRBV7-2 with TRBJ2-5, with a weak D call TRBD2 (6 bases). CDR1 is SGHTA and CDR2 is FQGNSA in the germline V gene. The CDR3 is 13 amino acids. The V end was cut by 5 bases, the J end by 5 bases, with 12 bases between. CDR3 nucleotides: TGTGCCAGCAGCCCCGGGGGTTCGGAGACCCAGTACTTC. This translates into CASSPGGSETQYF.

This clone occurred once. The chain joins TRBV6-6 to TRBJ2-7; 9 bases fit TRBD1. The CDR3 covers 15 residues. V shed 5 bases and J 5 bases; nucleotides not matched to a gene: 10. Germline loops: CDR1 MNHNY, CDR2 SVGAGI (reference sequence). The CDR3 sequence is CASSLRDRAFNEQYF. CDR3 bases: TGTGCCAGCAGTCTCCGGGACAGGGCCTTCAACGAGCAGTACTTC.

The rearrangement joins TRBV28 to TRBJ1-2, with 7 positions matching TRBD1. In germline, CDR1 is MDHEN, CDR2 SYDVKM. The CDR3 is 14 residues long. Trimming took 4 bases from V and 5 from J; bases not matched to a gene: 7. CDR3 in DNA: TGTGCCAGCAGTTATATAGACAGGGTTTATGGCTACACCTTC. It codes for CASSYIDRVYGYTF.

CDR3 sequence: CASSRAGPSSYEQYF. Written as DNA, the CDR3 is TGTGCCAGTAGTAGAGCGGGGCCGAGCTCCTACGAGCAGTACTTC. V gene TRBV19 combines with J gene TRBJ2-7; TRBD2 matches at 7 bases. J gave up 0 bases and V 4 bases, and 6 bases lay outside the gene matches. Germline CDR1 is LNHDA and CDR2 is SQIVND (reference sequence). The CDR3 spans 15 residues.

This chain links TRBV18 with TRBJ2-7; 7 bases match TRBD1. Germline V gene data show CDR1 as KGHSH and CDR2 as LQKENI. The CDR3 has 12 residues. V was pared by 1 base and J by 6 bases, with 0 bases of the junction left unmatched. The CDR3 spells CASSPQGAEQYF. CDR3 coding DNA: TGTGCCAGCTCACCACAGGGGGCCGAGCAGTACTTC.

The chain couples TRBV7-9 to TRBJ1-2; 8 nucleotides align to TRBD1. The CDR3 extends over 15 amino acids. Germline V lookup: CDR1 SEHNR, CDR2 FQNEAQ (reference sequence). V gave up 0 bases and J gave up 8 bases; unmatched junction bases: 8. The CDR3 protein is CASSLAQGAGGGYTF. Written as DNA, the CDR3 is TGTGCCAGCAGCTTAGCGCAGGGGGCGGGAGGAGGCTACACCTTC.

This chain connects TRBV5-1 to TRBJ2-3; TRBD1 matches at 9 bases. The J segment lost 3 bases and the V segment lost 4 bases, leaving 12 bases of the junction unmatched. Germline lookup yields CDR1 SGHRS and CDR2 YFSETQ. CDR3 length: 17 residues. CDR3 sequence: CASSPNIRQGGTDTQYF. DNA of the CDR3: TGCGCCAGCAGCCCAAACATTCGACAGGGGGGGACAGATACGCAGTATTTT.

This clone was seen just once. CDR3 coding DNA: TGTGCCAGCACTATATTCAGGACAGGTGCTGAAGCTTTCTTT. Translating gives CASTIFRTGAEAFF. The V gene is TRBV28, the J gene TRBJ1-1, with TRBD1 identical over 7 bases. Germline V CDR1 and CDR2: MDHEN, SYDVKM. Trimming removed 7 bases from V and 6 bases from J; junction bases left unmatched: 11. This CDR3 comprises 14 residues.

J is TRBJ1-4 and V is TRBV2, with a tentative D call TRBD1 (5 bases). V shed 5 bases and J shed 8 bases, with 18 bases lying between them. CDR1 is SNHLY and CDR2 is FYNNEI in the germline V gene. The CDR3 totals 15 residues. The CDR3 region has the DNA TGTGCCAGCAGTTTAGAAGCGCAGGGCGGCGAAAAACTGTTTTTT. Translating gives CASSLEAQGGEKLFF. Looking up the rest from reference TRBV2 and TRBJ1-4 gives the full variable domain: EPEVTQTPSHQVTQMGQEVILRCVPISNHLYFYWYRQILGQKVEFLVSFYNNEISEKSEIFDDQFSVERPDGSNFTLKIRSTKLEDSAMYFCASSLEAQGGEKLFFGSGTQLSVL.

The table lists this clone with a count of one. The J gene is TRBJ2-7, the V gene TRBV28; the D gene is possibly TRBD1 (5 bases). Per germline, CDR1 MDHEN and CDR2 SYDVKM. The ends were cut back, 7 bases at V and 2 bases at J, with 12 bases in the middle. CDR3 size: 13 residues. The CDR3 DNA reads as TGTGCCAGCACCTTGACAGCCCCCTACGAGCAGTACTTC. Its protein is CASTLTAPYEQYF.

J is TRBJ2-1 and V is TRBV15; D gene unclear. Germline-derived CDR1 and CDR2 are LNHNV and YYDKDF (reference sequence). This CDR3 has 14 residues. Trimming pared 8 bases from V and 2 bases from J, leaving 13 bases between. The CDR3: CATVRASAYNEQFF. CDR3 sequence (DNA): TGTGCCACCGTCCGGGCCTCTGCCTACAATGAGCAGTTCTTC.

This clone was seen just once. The chain combines TRBV9 with TRBJ2-3, with 9 bases that match TRBD2. The germline V gene encodes CDR1 SGDLS and CDR2 YYNGEE. The CDR3 covers 16 residues. J gave up 5 bases and V 5 bases, and 12 bases lay outside the gene matches. CDR3: CASRGSVREGIDTQYF. The CDR3 DNA reads as TGTGCCAGCAGAGGGTCCGTGCGGGAGGGCATAGATACGCAGTATTTT.

Note on this clone: At the DNA level, this CDR3 is encoded by other sequences in the same sample as well. The chain has TRBV27 and TRBJ1-2; unclear D gene. The CDR3 has 12 residues. V dropped 2 bases and J dropped 7 bases, with 8 bases sitting between them. Germline loops: CDR1 MNHEY, CDR2 SMNVEV (reference sequence). The CDR3 is CASSLRGSGYTF. The DNA for the CDR3 is TGTGCCAGCAGTTTAAGAGGATCTGGCTACACCTTC.

The rearrangement uses TRBV9 and TRBJ2-3; 10 bases map to TRBD2. J was trimmed by 5 bases and V by 4 bases; bases with no gene match: 19. The CDR3 length is 19 residues. In germline, CDR1 is SGDLS, CDR2 YYNGEE. The CDR3 nucleotides are TGTGCCAGCAGCCCTAATACTTTCGTAAGCGGGAGGGCCGGAGATACGCAGTATTTT. It is translated as CASSPNTFVSGRAGDTQYF.

The J gene is TRBJ1-1, the V gene TRBV28; TRBD1 is a possible D gene (6 bases). Germline CDR1 MDHEN, CDR2 SYDVKM. V gave up 5 bases and J gave up 8 bases, with 12 bases separating them. The CDR3 extends over 12 amino acids. The DNA of the CDR3 is TGTGCCAGCAGTCGCGCTACAGGGGAAGCTTTCTTT. This codes for CASSRATGEAFF. Full variable domain (outside the CDR3, taken from reference TRBV28 and TRBJ1-1): DVKVTQSSRYLVKRTGEKVFLECVQDMDHENMFWYRQDPGLGLRLIYFSYDVKMKEKGDIPEGYSVSREKKERFSLILESASTNQTSMYLCASSRATGEAFFGQGTRLTVV.

This chain uses TRBV5-8 with TRBJ2-1; 7 nucleotides align to TRBD2. The CDR3 loop spans 17 amino acids. V dropped 6 bases and J dropped 0; count of bases not matched to a gene: 12. Germline-derived CDR1 and CDR2 are SGHTS and YDEGEE. The CDR3 reads CASIPWRGGSSYNEQFF. The CDR3 region has the DNA TGTGCCAGCATCCCCTGGCGGGGCGGGAGCTCCTACAATGAGCAGTTCTTC. The whole variable domain, remainder taken from reference TRBV5-8 and TRBJ2-1, is EAGVTQSPTHLIKTRGQQATLRCSPISGHTSVYWYQQALGLGLQFLLWYDEGEERNRGNFPPRFSGRQFPNYSSELNVNALELEDSALYLCASIPWRGGSSYNEQFFGPGTRLTVL.

This clone has more than one count but fewer than ten. The sample carries other DNA sequences with the same CDR3. The chain joins TRBV5-1 to TRBJ1-1, with 8 bases matching TRBD1. The CDR3 totals 13 residues. Germline V gene sequence: CDR1 SGHRS, CDR2 YFSETQ. V was pared by 4 bases and J by 1 base, with 0 bases of the junction left unmatched. This CDR3 reads CASSGQGNTEAFF. In nucleotides, the CDR3 is TGCGCCAGCAGCGGACAGGGGAACACTGAAGCTTTCTTT.

J is TRBJ2-3 and V is TRBV9, with 12 bases fitting TRBD2. V shed 1 base and J 4 bases; nucleotides not matched to a gene: 7. This CDR3 is built from 17 residues. CDR1 is SGDLS, CDR2 YYNGEE, per germline. CDR3 region: CASSVTTSGRSADTQYF. The CDR3 DNA reads TGTGCCAGCAGCGTAACGACTAGCGGGAGATCAGCAGATACGCAGTATTTT.

A note on this clone: Relative to the germline gene, one junction end is altered; a read error may explain this. The chain recombines TRBV6-5 with TRBJ2-7; D gene uncertain. Germline-derived CDR1 and CDR2 are MNHEY and SVGAGI. This CDR3 has 11 amino acids. The CDR3 protein is CASSPVGITVF. The CDR3 DNA follows: TGTGCCAGCAGTCCTGTAGGGATAACGGTCTTC.

This chain joins TRBV5-1 and TRBJ1-5; D gene unclear. Germline values: CDR1 SGHRS, CDR2 YFSETQ. The CDR3 spans 15 residues. V was shortened by 4 bases and J by 2 bases, with 13 bases between the two germline ends. The CDR3 is CASSEAGEGNQPQHF. CDR3 coding DNA: TGCGCCAGCAGCGAGGCTGGGGAGGGCAATCAGCCCCAGCATTTT.